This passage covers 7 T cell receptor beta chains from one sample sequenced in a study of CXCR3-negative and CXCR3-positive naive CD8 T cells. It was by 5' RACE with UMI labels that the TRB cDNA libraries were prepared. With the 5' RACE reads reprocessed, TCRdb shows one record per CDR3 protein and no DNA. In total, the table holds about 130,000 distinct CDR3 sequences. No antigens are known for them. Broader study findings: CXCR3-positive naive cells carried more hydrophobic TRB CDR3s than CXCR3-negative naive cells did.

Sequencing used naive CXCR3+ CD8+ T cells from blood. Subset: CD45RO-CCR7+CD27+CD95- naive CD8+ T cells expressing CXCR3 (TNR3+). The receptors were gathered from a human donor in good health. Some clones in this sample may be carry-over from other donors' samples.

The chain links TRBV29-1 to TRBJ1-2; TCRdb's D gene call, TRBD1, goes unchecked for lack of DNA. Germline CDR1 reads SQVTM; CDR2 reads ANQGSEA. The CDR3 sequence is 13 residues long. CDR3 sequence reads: CSVGPQGFYGYTF.

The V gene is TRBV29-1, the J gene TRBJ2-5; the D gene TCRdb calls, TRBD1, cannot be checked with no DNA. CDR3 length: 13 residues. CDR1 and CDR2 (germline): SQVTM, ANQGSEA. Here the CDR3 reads CSVEGGLQETQYF. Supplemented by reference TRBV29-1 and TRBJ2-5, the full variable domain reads SAVISQKPSRDICQRGTSLTIQCQVDSQVTMMFWYRQQPGQSLTLIATANQGSEATYESGFVIDKFPISRPNLTFSTLTVSNMSPEDSSIYLCSVEGGLQETQYFGPGTRLLVL.

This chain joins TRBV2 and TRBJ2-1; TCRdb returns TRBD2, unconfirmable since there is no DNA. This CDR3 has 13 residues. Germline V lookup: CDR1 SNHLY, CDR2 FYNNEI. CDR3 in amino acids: CASSDIEPSHQFF.

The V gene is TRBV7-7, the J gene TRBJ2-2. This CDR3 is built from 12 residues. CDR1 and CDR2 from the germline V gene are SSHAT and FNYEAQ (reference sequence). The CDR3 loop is CASSANTGELFF.

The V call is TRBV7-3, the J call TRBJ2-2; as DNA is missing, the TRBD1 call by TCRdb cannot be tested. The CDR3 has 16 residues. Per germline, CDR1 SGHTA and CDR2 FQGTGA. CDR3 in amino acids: CASSIKPGVGGAELFF.

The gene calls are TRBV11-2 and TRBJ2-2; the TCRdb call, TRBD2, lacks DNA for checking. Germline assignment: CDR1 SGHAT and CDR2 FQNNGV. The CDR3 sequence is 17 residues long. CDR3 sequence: CASRPGVSGGDTGELFF.

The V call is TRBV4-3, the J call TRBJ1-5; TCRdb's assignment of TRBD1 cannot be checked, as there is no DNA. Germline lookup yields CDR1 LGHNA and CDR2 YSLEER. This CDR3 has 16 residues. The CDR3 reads CASSQTTGAPNQPQHF.